What follows are 8 T cell receptor beta chains derived from one specimen sequenced in a study of shared clonotypes between healthy human individuals (dated by TCRdb to the early 2020s). Libraries were constructed by the immunoSEQ multiplex PCR assay. The table comes from immuneACCESS by way of TCRdb, which keeps in-frame sequences with V and J called. Part of the clones is missing from these tables; in studies checked, under half for an unresolved V gene and the rest for unknown reasons. Across this sample there are 2 million to 2.5 million clones, with over 90% seen only once. Of the sample, roughly 0.36% is held by the ten largest clones. Sequenced: naive CD4+ T cells from PBMCs. In light of the paper, this sample's cell subset or site label describes: CD45RA+ positively selected. The receptors were gathered from a man in his late teens or twenties in good health. Some clones in this sample may be carry-over from other donors' samples.

CDR3 sequence: CASSLRTDSLNQPQHF. The CDR3 bases are TGTGCCAGCAGTTTAAGGACGGACAGCCTCAATCAGCCCCAGCATTTT. The chain carries TRBV27 and TRBJ1-5; a weak D match, TRBD1 (6 bases). The V end lost 2 bases, the J end lost 3 bases, and 14 bases lay between the germline ends. Germline lookup yields CDR1 MNHEY and CDR2 SMNVEV (reference sequence). The CDR3 loop spans 16 amino acids.

Concerning this clone: Additional DNA sequences in this sample encode the identical CDR3. This chain joins TRBV19 and TRBJ2-1; TRBD2 matches at 9 bases. CDR1 LNHDA and CDR2 SQIVND come from the germline V gene (reference sequence). The CDR3 spans 14 residues. With V trimmed by 1 base and J by 6 bases, 1 base remained unmatched. The DNA for the CDR3 is TGTGCCAGTAGTATAGTAGCGGGAGCCAATGAGCAGTTCTTC. Translated, it gives CASSIVAGANEQFF.

This clone was seen just once. The chain uses TRBV5-1 and TRBJ2-3, with TRBD2 matching 8 bases. This CDR3 comprises 16 residues. The germline CDR1 and CDR2 sequences are SGHRS and YFSETQ. V lost 2 bases and J lost 4; bases outside the gene matches: 9. The CDR3 bases are TGCGCCAGCAGCTTCGGACTAGCTGCGAGCGCAGATACGCAGTATTTT. It is translated as CASSFGLAASADTQYF.

V usage is TRBV6-1 and J usage is TRBJ2-7; TRBD1 is a possible D gene (5 bases). The CDR3 totals 13 residues. Germline CDR1 and CDR2: MNHNS and SASEGT. Between the trimmed V and J ends, which lost 11 bases and 2 bases, there was a span of 16 bases. The CDR3 spells CAVRGPQAYEQYF. The CDR3 DNA reads TGTGCCGTAAGGGGCCCGCAGGCCTACGAGCAGTACTTC.

The chain is built from TRBV25-1 and TRBJ2-5; D could derive from TRBD1 or TRBD2 (6 bases each). The V end was cut by 7 bases, the J end by 5 bases, with 20 bases between. Germline CDR1 and CDR2: MGHDK and SYGVNS. CDR3 length: 15 amino acids. DNA of the CDR3: TGTGCCAGCACGCAGCCGGGGGCTGGGTTGGAGACCCAGTACTTC. Translating gives CASTQPGAGLETQYF.

The chain joins TRBV5-1 to TRBJ2-5, with D possibly matching TRBD1 (5 bases). This CDR3 has 13 amino acids. The ends were cut back, 4 bases at V and 2 bases at J, with 9 bases in the middle. Germline assignment: CDR1 SGHRS and CDR2 YFSETQ. The CDR3 region is CASSQDTQETQYF. The CDR3, as DNA: TGCGCCAGCAGCCAGGACACACAAGAGACCCAGTACTTC.

The gene calls are TRBV7-3 and TRBJ2-2; D ambiguous. CDR1 SGHTA and CDR2 FQGTGA come from the germline V gene. The V end lost 5 bases, the J end lost 2 bases, and 12 bases lay between the germline ends. This CDR3 comprises 15 residues. The CDR3 coding sequence is TGTGCCAGCAGCCTTGACGGGCCCAACACCGGGGAGCTGTTTTTT. Translated, it gives CASSLDGPNTGELFF.

J is TRBJ2-1 and V is TRBV5-1, with 8 nucleotides matching TRBD1. The CDR3 has 15 amino acids. Germline trimming cut 8 bases from V and 0 bases from J; bases unmatched to any gene: 7. Per germline, CDR1 SGHRS and CDR2 YFSETQ. CDR3 residues: CASMTGVSSYNEQFF. DNA for the CDR3: TGCGCCAGTATGACAGGGGTTAGCTCCTACAATGAGCAGTTCTTC. Looking up the rest from reference TRBV5-1 and TRBJ2-1 gives the full variable domain: KAGVTQTPRYLIKTRGQQVTLSCSPISGHRSVSWYQQTPGQGLQFLFEYFSETQRNKGNFPGRFSGRQFSNSRSEMNVSTLELGDSALYLCASMTGVSSYNEQFFGPGTRLTVL.